This entry lists 3 T cell receptor beta chains sequenced from one sample in a study of metastatic and nonmetastatic thyroid tumors. No treatment of any kind had been given to any patient before thyroid surgery. MiXCR reprocessed the PCR reads for TCRdb. The sample records around 34,000 clones, about 20% being singletons. The sequenced sample was blood. Receptor source: a female donor with papillary thyroid cancer or a benign thyroid nodule (not recorded which). Some clones in this sample may be carry-over from other donors' samples.

The table lists this clone with many counts. V and J are TRBV5-1 and TRBJ2-2; either TRBD1 or TRBD2 may supply D (7 bases each). Germline CDR1 is SGHRS and CDR2 is YFSETQ. The ends were cut back, 4 bases at V and 0 bases at J, with 16 bases in the middle. This CDR3 spans 17 amino acids. CDR3 nucleotides: TGCGCCAGCAGCCGGGGGGCGGGACAGACGAACACCGGGGAGCTGTTTTTT. This sequence encodes CASSRGAGQTNTGELFF.

The V and J genes are TRBV4-2 and TRBJ2-7, with 7 bases that match TRBD1. The J segment lost 1 base and the V segment lost 0 bases, leaving 6 bases of the junction unmatched. In germline, CDR1 is LGHNA, CDR2 YNFKEQ. The CDR3 totals 16 residues. CDR3 residues: CASSQEGDSGSYEQYF. The CDR3 bases are TGTGCCAGCAGCCAAGAAGGGGACAGCGGATCCTACGAGCAGTACTTC.

This clone was recorded many times. CDR3 in DNA: TGCAGTGCGTCGGAGGGCCAAGAGACCCAGTACTTC. Protein product: CSASEGQETQYF. The genes are TRBV20-1 and TRBJ2-5, with D tentatively TRBD2 (6 bases). Germline V gene data show CDR1 as DFQATT and CDR2 as SNEGSKA (reference sequence). The CDR3 loop spans 12 amino acids. Trimming left V 6 bases short and J 1 base short, with 9 bases between.